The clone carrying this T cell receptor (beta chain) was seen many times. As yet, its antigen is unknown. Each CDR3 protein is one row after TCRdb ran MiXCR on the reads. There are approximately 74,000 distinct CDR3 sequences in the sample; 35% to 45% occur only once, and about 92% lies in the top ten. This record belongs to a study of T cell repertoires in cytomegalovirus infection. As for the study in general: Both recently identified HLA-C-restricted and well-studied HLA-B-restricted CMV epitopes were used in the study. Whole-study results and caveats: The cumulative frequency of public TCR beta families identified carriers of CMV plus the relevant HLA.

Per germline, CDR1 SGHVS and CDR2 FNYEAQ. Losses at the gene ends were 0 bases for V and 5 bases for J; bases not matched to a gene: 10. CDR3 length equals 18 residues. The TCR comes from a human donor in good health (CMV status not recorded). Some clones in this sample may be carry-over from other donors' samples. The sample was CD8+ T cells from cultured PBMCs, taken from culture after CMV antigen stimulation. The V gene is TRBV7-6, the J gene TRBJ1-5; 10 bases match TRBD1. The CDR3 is CASSLAPGQGSFHQPQHF. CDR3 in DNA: TGTGCCAGCAGCTTAGCACCGGGACAGGGGTCTTTCCATCAGCCCCAGCATTTT. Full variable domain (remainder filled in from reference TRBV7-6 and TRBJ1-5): GAGVSQSPRYKVTKRGQDVALRCDPISGHVSLYWYRQALGQGPEFLTYFNYEAQQDKSGLPNDRFSAERPEGSISTLTIQRTEQRDSAMYRCASSLAPGQGSFHQPQHFGDGTRLSIL.